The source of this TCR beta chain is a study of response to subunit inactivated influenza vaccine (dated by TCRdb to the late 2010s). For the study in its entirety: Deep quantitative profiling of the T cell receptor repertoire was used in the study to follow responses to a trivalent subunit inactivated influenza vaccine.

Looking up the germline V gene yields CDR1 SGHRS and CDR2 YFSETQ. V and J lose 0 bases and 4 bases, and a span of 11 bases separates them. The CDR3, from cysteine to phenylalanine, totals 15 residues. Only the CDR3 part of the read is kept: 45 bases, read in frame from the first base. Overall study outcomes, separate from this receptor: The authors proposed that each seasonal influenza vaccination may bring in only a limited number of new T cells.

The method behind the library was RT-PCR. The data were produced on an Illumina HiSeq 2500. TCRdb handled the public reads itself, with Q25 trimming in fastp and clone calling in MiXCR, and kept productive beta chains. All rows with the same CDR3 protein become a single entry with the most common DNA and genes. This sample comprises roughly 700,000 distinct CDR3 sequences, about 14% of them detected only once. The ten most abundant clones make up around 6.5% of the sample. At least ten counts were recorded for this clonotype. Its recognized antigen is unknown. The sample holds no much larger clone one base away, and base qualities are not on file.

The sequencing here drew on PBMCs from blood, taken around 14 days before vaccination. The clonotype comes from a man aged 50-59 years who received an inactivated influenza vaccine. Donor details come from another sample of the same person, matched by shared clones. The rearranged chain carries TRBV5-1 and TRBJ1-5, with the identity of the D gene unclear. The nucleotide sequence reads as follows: TGCGCCAGCAGCTTGGCGGGGTTAAGGAATCAGCCCCAGCATTTT. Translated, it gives CASSLAGLRNQPQHF.